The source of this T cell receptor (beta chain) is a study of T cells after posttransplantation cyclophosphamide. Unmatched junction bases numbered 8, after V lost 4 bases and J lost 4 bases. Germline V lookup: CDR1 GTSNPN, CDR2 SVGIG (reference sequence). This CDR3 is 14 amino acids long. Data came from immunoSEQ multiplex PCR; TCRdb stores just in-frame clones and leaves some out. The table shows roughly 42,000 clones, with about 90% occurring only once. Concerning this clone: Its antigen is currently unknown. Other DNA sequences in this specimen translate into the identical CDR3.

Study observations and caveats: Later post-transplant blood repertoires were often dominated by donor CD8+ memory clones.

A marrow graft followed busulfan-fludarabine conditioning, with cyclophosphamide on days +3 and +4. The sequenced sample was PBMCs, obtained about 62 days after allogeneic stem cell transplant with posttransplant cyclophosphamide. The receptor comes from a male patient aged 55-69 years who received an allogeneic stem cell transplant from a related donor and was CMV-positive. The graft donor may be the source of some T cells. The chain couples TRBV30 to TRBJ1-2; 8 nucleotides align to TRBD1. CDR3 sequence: CAWTPGTGFYGYTF. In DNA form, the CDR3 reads TGTGCCTGGACCCCCGGGACAGGATTCTATGGCTACACCTTC.